The rows below give T cell receptor beta chains drawn from one sample of a study of CD8 T cells in ankylosing spondylitis. From the 5' RACE reads, TCRdb called clonotypes with MiXCR, one entry per CDR3 protein. The sample holds a few hundred thousand distinct CDR3 sequences, roughly 18% seen once. The specimen sequenced was blood, either unsorted or a sorted T cell fraction (not recorded which). The origin of the receptors is a male donor with ankylosing spondylitis. Both conserved end residues are part of each CDR3. D genes are given only for firm matches. A clone size is listed for some rows: how often the clone was seen (once, few, many), or a class if it is expanded.

D gene	V gene	J gene	clone size	CDR3 DNA	CDR3 protein
.	TRBV7-8	TRBJ2-5	.	TGTGCCAGCAGCTTACGCCCCCCGGGTGCGGCCCAGTACTTC	CASSLRPPGAAQYF
.	TRBV11-1	TRBJ2-2	few	TGTGCCAGCAGCCCCCTCCGGGTGGTCGGCGCGAACACCGGGGAGCTGTTTTTT	CASSPLRVVGANTGELFF
.	TRBV5-1	TRBJ1-1	few	TGCGCCAGCAGCCAGGACAGTCCCACTGAAGCTTTCTTT	CASSQDSPTEAFF
TRBD2	TRBV6-1	TRBJ2-5	few	TGTGCCAGCGGCTTTGCGGGAGGAGAGACCCAGTACTTC	CASGFAGGETQYF
TRBD2	TRBV20-1	TRBJ2-1	.	TGCAGTGCTAGTTCTAGCGGGATCCGGTTCAACAATGAGCAGTTCTTC	CSASSSGIRFNNEQFF
TRBD1	TRBV18	TRBJ2-7	once	TGTGCCAGCCAGGGACAGGGGCTCCACGAGCAGTACTTC	CASQGQGLHEQYF
.	TRBV10-3	TRBJ1-2	few	TGTGCCATCAGTGAGTCGAACCATGGCTACACCTTC	CAISESNHGYTF
.	TRBV20-1	TRBJ1-6	.	TGCAGTGCTAGAGATCTTGCTCCAGGGAGATCACCCCTCCACTTT	CSARDLAPGRSPLHF
TRBD1	TRBV10-3	TRBJ2-7	.	TGTGCCATCAGTGAGCGGGACAGGGTTTACGAGCAGTACTTC	CAISERDRVYEQYF
.	TRBV6-5	TRBJ2-1	few	TGTGCCAGCAGTTACGAGGGGAAGCAGTTCTTC	CASSYEGKQFF
.	TRBV12-3/TRBV12-4	TRBJ2-3	few	TGTGCCAGCAGAGCCGGGACCCAGGGTACGCAGTATTTT	CASRAGTQGTQYF
TRBD1	TRBV6-1	TRBJ2-3	.	TGCGCCAGCACAAAGGGACAGGGACCCACAGATACGCAGTATTTT	CASTKGQGPTDTQYF
.	TRBV6-5	TRBJ2-7	.	TGTGCCAGCAGTTACGGGGACACCACGGGGGAGCAGTACTTC	CASSYGDTTGEQYF
.	TRBV29-1	TRBJ2-1	many	TGCAGCGTTAGTCCGGGACCAGCTATGGAGTTCTTC	CSVSPGPAMEFF
TRBD1	TRBV2	TRBJ2-5	once	TGTGCCAGCAGCTTCTCGACAGGGTACCAAGAGACCCAGTACTTC	CASSFSTGYQETQYF
.	TRBV12-3/TRBV12-4	TRBJ1-6	many	TGTGCCAGCAGTTTGGGCAGCCCAGGAGATTCACCCCTCCACTTT	CASSLGSPGDSPLHF
.	TRBV18	TRBJ2-7	.	TGTGCCAGCTTCCAATACCGGGACGGGGCCGGCGAGCAGTACTTC	CASFQYRDGAGEQYF
TRBD2	TRBV10-3	TRBJ2-7	many	TGTGCCATCAGTCCGGGACTAGCGGGATCATACGAGCAGTACTTC	CAISPGLAGSYEQYF
.	TRBV21-1	TRBJ2-7	few	TGTGCCAGCATGAGCAGGGGCACCTGCGAGCAGTACTTC	CASMSRGTCEQYF
TRBD2	TRBV27	TRBJ2-3	few	TGTGCCAGCAGTGATCCTAGCGGGAGGGGCACAGATACGCAGTATTTT	CASSDPSGRGTDTQYF
.	TRBV11-2	TRBJ2-1	once	TGTGCCAGCAGGGACACCTCCTCCTACAATGAGCAGTTCTTC	CASRDTSSYNEQFF
.	TRBV5-1	TRBJ2-3	.	TGCGCCAGCAGCTTCGGAGACAGCACAGATACGCAGTATTTT	CASSFGDSTDTQYF
.	TRBV3-1	TRBJ2-2	.	TGTGCCAGCAGCCATCTTACCCTCCAGAACACCGGGGAGCTGTTTTTT	CASSHLTLQNTGELFF
TRBD2	TRBV28	TRBJ2-1	.	TGTGCCAGCAATCCCCTCGGGACTAGCGCGTACAATGAGCAGTTCTTC	CASNPLGTSAYNEQFF
TRBD2	TRBV19	TRBJ2-3	.	TGTGCCAGTAGTAGGGGACTAGCGGACACAGATACGCAGTATTTT	CASSRGLADTDTQYF
.	TRBV5-5	TRBJ2-1	.	TGTGCCAGCAGCAGCCAACCTAATACGCTTCTCAATGAGCAGTTCTTC	CASSSQPNTLLNEQFF
TRBD2	TRBV20-1	TRBJ2-2	many	TGCAGTGCTAGCGTTAGCGGGGGCGTCGGGGAGCTGTTTTTT	CSASVSGGVGELFF
.	TRBV7-3	TRBJ2-1	few	TGTGCCAGCAGCTCCAAGGGCGGGGCTGCTAATGAGCAGTTCTTC	CASSSKGGAANEQFF
TRBD1	TRBV11-1	TRBJ1-2	.	TGTGCCAGCAGCAAGCGGACAGGGGATGGCTACACCTTC	CASSKRTGDGYTF
TRBD1	TRBV10-3	TRBJ1-1	few	TGTGCCATCAGTGACCCGACAGGGGCCGGCAACACTGAAGCTTTCTTT	CAISDPTGAGNTEAFF
.	TRBV7-9	TRBJ1-2	few	TGTGCCAGCAGCTCCTTAGACAGAAGCTACACCTTC	CASSSLDRSYTF
.	TRBV18	TRBJ2-1	few	TGTGCCAGCTCACCGCCCCTCTTCTACAATGAGCAGTTCTTC	CASSPPLFYNEQFF
TRBD1	TRBV12-3/TRBV12-4	TRBJ2-3	many	TGTGCCAGCAGCCTGACAGGGGACAGCACAGATACGCAGTATTTT	CASSLTGDSTDTQYF
.	TRBV6-5	TRBJ1-1	few	TGTGCCAGCAGGACTCGCAGGGGAAACACTGAAGCTTTCTTT	CASRTRRGNTEAFF
.	TRBV7-9	TRBJ2-1	many	TGTGCCAGCAGCTTAGGGGGGACCCCCCTAGCCGAGCAGTTCTTC	CASSLGGTPLAEQFF
.	TRBV11-2	TRBJ1-1	.	TGTGCCAGCAGCATTCATGGCCCCGCGTGGACTGAAGCTTTCTTT	CASSIHGPAWTEAFF
.	TRBV12-3/TRBV12-4	TRBJ1-4	few	TGTGCCAGCAGTTTAAAGGGGGTTGCGGCAAAACTGTTTTTT	CASSLKGVAAKLFF
.	TRBV6-2/TRBV6-3	TRBJ2-2	few	TGTGCCAGCAGTTTCCGGGACGCTGAACTTAACGGGGAGCTGTTTTTT	CASSFRDAELNGELFF
TRBD1	TRBV30	TRBJ1-6	once	TGTGCCTGGAGTACCCTTGACAGGGGACGGGCCCTCCACTTT	CAWSTLDRGRALHF
TRBD1	TRBV24-1	TRBJ2-1	.	TGTGCCACCAGTGATTCACGGACAGGTGCTTACTCCTACAATGAGCAGTTCTTC	CATSDSRTGAYSYNEQFF
.	TRBV20-1	TRBJ1-1	few	TGCAGTGCTAGCCCCGGCGAGGTGACTGAAGCTTTCTTT	CSASPGEVTEAFF
.	TRBV7-9	TRBJ1-1	few	TGTGCCAGCAGCCGAGTCCGGGATGAAGCTTTCTTT	CASSRVRDEAFF
.	TRBV29-1	TRBJ2-1	.	TGCAGCGTTAGTTCGGGAAATGAGCAGTTCTTC	CSVSSGNEQFF
TRBD1	TRBV2	TRBJ2-2	.	TGTGCCAGCCATTTGGGACAGGCTATCGGGGAGCTGTTTTTT	CASHLGQAIGELFF
.	TRBV18	TRBJ1-3	.	TGTGCCAGCTCACCACCTACAGGGAACTCTGGAAACACCATATATTTT	CASSPPTGNSGNTIYF
.	TRBV5-5	TRBJ1-5	few	TGTGCCAGCAGCTTGGAGGCAGGAGCCCGGGGCAACAATCAGCCCCAGCATTTT	CASSLEAGARGNNQPQHF
TRBD2	TRBV7-2	TRBJ2-5	few	TGTGCCAGCGGACCGGGGGGAGGATGGGAGACCCAGTACTTC	CASGPGGGWETQYF
TRBD2	TRBV12-3/TRBV12-4	TRBJ2-3	.	TGTGCCAGCAGTGAAGCGGGAGCGTGGACAGATACGCAGTATTTT	CASSEAGAWTDTQYF
TRBD1	TRBV5-6	TRBJ2-4	few	TGTGCCAGCAGCTGGGACAGGGGTCTTTCCAAAAACATTCAGTACTTC	CASSWDRGLSKNIQYF
.	TRBV3-1	TRBJ1-2	.	TGTGCCAGCAGCCAGGGGGGGCCCGGCTACACCTTC	CASSQGGPGYTF
.	TRBV6-1	TRBJ2-7	.	TGTGCCAGCAGTAAAGACAGACCCTACGAGCAGTACTTC	CASSKDRPYEQYF